The 18 T cell receptor beta chains below were found in one sample sequenced in a study of blood T cell repertoires in COVID-19. Libraries were prepared by immunoSEQ multiplex PCR; TCRdb keeps only in-frame clonotypes and omits some of them. The sample has more than 70,000 clones, around three quarters seen once; the top ten hold 10%. The sample consisted of peripheral blood. The receptors were sampled from a woman in her seventies with acute or convalescent COVID-19.

This rearrangement joins TRBV6-5 to TRBJ1-6; no definite D call. This CDR3 is 14 amino acids long. Trimming stripped 8 bases from V and 0 bases from J, with 8 bases between. The germline CDR1 and CDR2 sequences are MNHEY and SVGAGI. CDR3 sequence reads: CASHPGSYNSPLHF. The CDR3 DNA reads as TGTGCCAGCCACCCAGGCTCCTATAATTCACCCCTCCACTTT.

The chain carries TRBV7-2 and TRBJ2-5; possible D gene TRBD2, 6 bases. Per germline, CDR1 SGHTA and CDR2 FQGNSA. The ends were cut back, 4 bases at V and 0 bases at J, with 15 bases in the middle. The CDR3 is 16 residues long. The CDR3 loop is CASSSVGGPYQETQYF. The CDR3 region has the DNA TGTGCCAGCAGCTCCGTGGGGGGACCCTACCAAGAGACCCAGTACTTC.

This clone was seen once. J is TRBJ2-6 and V is TRBV29-1; 11 bases map to TRBD1. V gave up 1 base and J gave up 0 bases; unmatched junction bases: 5. The CDR3 consists of 18 residues. CDR1 SQVTM and CDR2 ANQGSEA come from the germline V gene. The CDR3 coding sequence is TGCAGCGTTGAAGCGAGGGACAGGGGGGGCTCTGGGGCCAACGTCCTGACTTTC. Protein sequence: CSVEARDRGGSGANVLTF.

The genes are TRBV3-1 (or the pseudogene TRBV3-2) and TRBJ1-1; D uncertain. CDR3 length: 15 amino acids. With 0 bases removed from V and 1 base from J, the gap between germline ends came to 9 bases. Germline CDR1 and CDR2: LGHDT and YNNKEL (reference sequence). CDR3 bases: TGTGCCAGCAGCCAAGATGGAGGGAGGAACACTGAAGCTTTCTTT. It is translated as CASSQDGGRNTEAFF.

V gene TRBV7-2 combines with J gene TRBJ1-5; possibly TRBD1 for D (6 bases). Trimming left V 2 bases short and J 8 bases short, with 13 bases between. Germline CDR1 is SGHTA and CDR2 is FQGNSA. The CDR3 contains 14 residues. The CDR3 nucleotides read TGTGCCAGCAGCTTACAGGGGAGCCGGGAGCCCCAGCATTTT. Translating gives CASSLQGSREPQHF.

This rearrangement joins TRBV16 to TRBJ1-6; 9 bases line up with TRBD1. This CDR3 has 16 residues. V lost 3 bases, J lost 7 bases, and 7 bases stayed unmatched. Germline-derived CDR1 and CDR2 are KGHSY and FQNENV. In nucleotides, the CDR3 is TGTGCCAGCAGCCACATCACAGGGGGCATGAATTCACCCCTCCACTTT. This encodes CASSHITGGMNSPLHF.

This chain uses TRBV28 with TRBJ2-7; 9 bases match TRBD2. J gave up 3 bases and V 5 bases, and 5 bases lay outside the gene matches. CDR1 is MDHEN and CDR2 is SYDVKM in the germline V gene. The CDR3 covers 14 residues. The CDR3 nucleotides read TGTGCCAGCAGTCCCCAAGCGGGGGGCTACGAGCAGTACTTC. Its translation: CASSPQAGGYEQYF.

The chain links TRBV9 to TRBJ1-1, with TRBD1 matching 7 bases. Losses at the gene ends were 3 bases for V and 4 bases for J; bases not matched to a gene: 6. This CDR3 contains 14 residues. Germline loops: CDR1 SGDLS, CDR2 YYNGEE. CDR3 DNA: TGTGCCAGCAGCGCCCGAGGGGGCGGCACTGAAGCTTTCTTT. The encoded protein is CASSARGGGTEAFF.

The chain combines TRBV5-1 with TRBJ1-4; D is possibly TRBD1 (6 bases). Looked up from germline, CDR1 is SGHRS and CDR2 is YFSETQ. This CDR3 has 15 amino acids. Trimming removed 3 bases from V and 8 bases from J, with 17 bases in between. The CDR3 is CASSSRQAVGEKLFF. In nucleotides, the CDR3 is TGCGCCAGCAGCTCAAGACAGGCGGTAGGCGAAAAACTGTTTTTT.

The CDR3, as DNA: TGTGCCAGCAGTGAGGACAGGGCGGGCAATCAGCCCCAGCATTTT. Translation: CASSEDRAGNQPQHF. J is TRBJ1-5 and V is TRBV2; 8 bases line up with TRBD1. Unmatched junction bases numbered 3, after V lost 3 bases and J lost 2 bases. Germline assignment: CDR1 SNHLY and CDR2 FYNNEI. This CDR3 contains 15 residues.

The rearrangement uses TRBV19 and TRBJ2-5, with 7 bases identical to TRBD1. The CDR3 runs 16 residues. Per the germline V gene, CDR1 is LNHDA and CDR2 is SQIVND (reference sequence). V lost 4 bases to trimming and J lost 3 bases; unmatched junction nucleotides: 11. CDR3 sequence (DNA): TGTGCCAGTAGTACCCCCGGCGACAGGGTTAAAGAGACCCAGTACTTC. Translating it yields CASSTPGDRVKETQYF.

In regard to this clone: This may come from a read error, since a much larger clone is one base off. The chain joins TRBV5-6 to TRBJ1-2; 11 bases match TRBD1. Looked up from germline, CDR1 is SGHDT and CDR2 is YYEEEE. This CDR3 region has 13 residues. Losses at the gene ends were 3 bases for V and 6 bases for J; bases not matched to a gene: 1. As DNA, the CDR3 is TGTGCCAGCAGCTGGGACAGGGGGGATGGCTACACCTTC. It is translated as CASSWDRGDGYTF.

The CDR3 spells CATSSGTALGWKLFF. The CDR3 bases are TGTGCCACCAGCAGCGGGACAGCCTTGGGTTGGAAACTGTTTTTT. The chain links TRBV15 to TRBJ1-4; 7 bases are shared with TRBD1. Germline V gene data show CDR1 as LNHNV and CDR2 as YYDKDF (reference sequence). Trimming took 3 bases from V and 11 from J; bases not matched to a gene: 12. The CDR3 has 15 amino acids.

The chain recombines TRBV6-5 with TRBJ1-2; perhaps TRBD1 as D (6 bases). Per the germline V gene, CDR1 is MNHEY and CDR2 is SVGAGI. The CDR3 consists of 13 residues. V lost 6 bases, J lost 7 bases, and 15 bases lay in between. The CDR3 DNA reads as TGTGCCAGCAGGTTTCACAGGGACACTGGCTACACCTTC. Its protein product is CASRFHRDTGYTF.

The chain links TRBV9 to TRBJ1-2; 7 bases fit TRBD1. Germline-derived CDR1 and CDR2 are SGDLS and YYNGEE. The CDR3 runs to 13 residues. With V trimmed by 0 bases and J by 8 bases, 4 bases remained unmatched. The CDR3 here is CASSVGQGRGYTF. CDR3 in DNA: TGTGCCAGCAGCGTAGGACAGGGAAGGGGCTACACCTTC.

This clone was seen more than once but under ten times. V and J are TRBV6-5 and TRBJ2-1, with 11 bases fitting TRBD2. Trimming cost V 5 bases and J 4 bases; bases outside gene matches: 4. Germline V lookup: CDR1 MNHEY, CDR2 SVGAGI. The CDR3 is 15 amino acids. The CDR3 coding sequence is TGTGCCAGCAGTCCCCTAGCGGGGGGTTACAATGAGCAGTTCTTC. Translated: CASSPLAGGYNEQFF.

The rearrangement uses TRBV4-2 and TRBJ2-7, with TRBD1 identical over 12 bases. The germline gives CDR1 LGHNA, CDR2 YNFKEQ. J lost 7 bases, V lost 6 bases, and 13 bases had no gene match. The CDR3 runs 16 residues. The CDR3 spells CASSSTPGQGAAEQYF. DNA of the CDR3: TGTGCCAGCAGTTCCACCCCGGGACAGGGGGCGGCTGAGCAGTACTTC.

This chain joins TRBV11-2 and TRBJ1-3; D possibly corresponds to TRBD1 (5 bases). The germline V gene encodes CDR1 SGHAT and CDR2 FQNNGV. The CDR3 covers 15 residues. V was cut by 2 bases and J by 2 bases, with 10 bases left in between. This CDR3 reads CASSLRRDPGNTIYF. In DNA form, the CDR3 reads TGTGCCAGCAGCTTAAGGAGGGACCCTGGAAACACCATATATTTT.